One TCR beta chain is described in this entry. This sample stems from a study of T cell responses to AZD1222 COVID-19 vaccine. Across the whole study: It was second doses at about 4 or about 12 weeks that were pooled.

The table came from immunoSEQ multiplex PCR; TCRdb's copy has only in-frame clones and leaves some out. The repertoire holds around 160,000 clones, under 95% seen once, with 4% to 6% in the top ten. The CDR3 covers 13 residues. Between the trimmed V and J ends, which lost 2 bases and 2 bases, there was a span of 6 bases. The rearrangement joins TRBV12-3 or TRBV12-4 to TRBJ1-1; D call uncertain. The sequenced sample was peripheral blood, obtained on day 0 of AZD1222 vaccination. The TCR sequence derives from an adult in good health. CDR3 bases: TGTGCCAGCAGTTTAACTGTAAACACTGAAGCTTTCTTT. Protein sequence: CASSLTVNTEAFF.